This T cell receptor beta chain was obtained from a study of blood T cells in healthy people across ages. Findings and caveats of the study: Unknown donor CMV status possibly confounded expanded clonotype changes. When set beside aged donors, long-lived donors presented more naive CD4+ cells and higher diversity. Observed TCR beta diversity per million T cells went down as age went up. This fall followed a roughly linear course with age.

The germline gives CDR1 LGHDT, CDR2 YNNKEL (reference sequence). This CDR3 has 12 residues. Trimming removed 0 bases at V and 7 bases at J, with 7 bases between. A second PCR, run for roughly 7 to 11 cycles, used a sample-barcoded 5' primer plus a J-beta primer mix. TCRdb re-analysed the 5' RACE reads in MiXCR, keeping a single row per CDR3 protein. Here the sample spans hundreds of thousands of distinct CDR3 sequences, roughly 60% being singletons. Whenever a sample was processed, at least 6 million PBMCs were isolated. This clonotype has only a few counts. As yet, its antigen is unknown. J is TRBJ2-7 and V is TRBV3-1; D call uncertain. The clonotype was recovered from a man under 40 in good health. The sequenced sample consisted of blood. The CDR3 loop reads CASSQDRREQYF. CDR3 DNA sequence: TGTGCCAGCAGCCAAGATCGACGGGAGCAGTACTTC.